This T cell receptor beta chain was captured by sequencing in a study of control samples from healthy donors and cancer patients. Per germline, CDR1 SNHLY and CDR2 FYNNEI. Trimming cost V 5 bases and J 0 bases, with 10 bases left between them. CDR3 size: 14 residues. Sequencing was performed with immunoSEQ multiplex PCR; in TCRdb, only in-frame clones are kept and a portion is missing. The table has about 190,000 clones, approximately 91% seen once. The sample taken for sequencing was blood. This sequence joins TRBV2 and TRBJ1-1; maybe TRBD1 (6 bases). The TCR comes from a man in his thirties or forties in good health. This chain's CDR3 is CASSLTGLNTEAFF. Written as DNA, the CDR3 is TGTGCCAGCAGTCTGACAGGATTGAACACTGAAGCTTTCTTT. Drawing the rest from reference TRBV2 and TRBJ1-1, the complete variable domain is EPEVTQTPSHQVTQMGQEVILRCVPISNHLYFYWYRQILGQKVEFLVSFYNNEISEKSEIFDDQFSVERPDGSNFTLKIRSTKLEDSAMYFCASSLTGLNTEAFFGQGTRLTVV.